A single sample is the source of the 9 T cell receptor beta chains below, sequenced in a study of CD8+ T cells in alopecia areata. Sequencing relied on a cDNA template that was reverse transcribed from extracted RNA. The data were produced by immunoSEQ multiplex PCR, yet TCRdb's version contains in-frame clones alone and is incomplete. The data hold approximately 180,000 clones, with around 64% observed a single time. The sample consisted of CD8+ T cells sorted from blood, taken at week 0. These TCRs come from a human donor with alopecia areata.

As to this clone: The junction does not match germline at one end; this may be a read error. Other DNA sequences from this sample encode an identical CDR3 as well. This sequence joins TRBV27 and TRBJ1-1; TRBD1 might be the D (6 bases). Germline V CDR1 and CDR2: MNHEY, SMNVEV (reference sequence). The CDR3 totals 14 residues. CDR3 protein: CASSLVLGATEAFF. CDR3 nucleotides: TGTGCCAGCAGTTTAGTCTTGGGGGCCACTGAGGCTTTCTTT.

The V call is TRBV29-1, the J call TRBJ2-5; D gene unclear. The DNA end is more similar to TRBJ2-7, so the J call may be wrong. The CDR3 contains 12 residues. In germline, CDR1 is SQVTM, CDR2 ANQGSEA. The CDR3 region is CSAVDGSYEQYF. In nucleotides, the CDR3 is TGCAGCGCCGTTGACGGTTCCTACGAGCAGTACTTC.

This clone has a single count. This chain links TRBV9 with TRBJ2-7, with 7 bases matching TRBD2. The trim removed 4 bases at V and 2 bases at J, leaving 12 bases unmatched. The CDR3 length is 16 residues. Germline V gene data show CDR1 as SGDLS and CDR2 as YYNGEE. The CDR3 coding sequence is TGTGCCAGCAGCATTTACAGCGGGGAGGCCGCCTACGAGCAGTACTTC. Its protein product is CASSIYSGEAAYEQYF.

The CDR3 bases are TGCGCCAGCAGCTTGGCTCCCGGGACAGGCCTGAACACTGAAGCTTTCTTT. Protein: CASSLAPGTGLNTEAFF. This chain connects TRBV5-1 to TRBJ1-1; TRBD1 matches 8 bases. CDR3 size: 17 residues. V trimming: 0 bases; J trimming: 0 bases; junction bases outside the gene matches: 7. Germline-derived CDR1 and CDR2 are SGHRS and YFSETQ.

CDR3 coding DNA: TGTGCCAGCCCGGACAGGGGGCGAGTTGAAGCTTTCTTT. It is translated as CASPDRGRVEAFF. The genes are TRBV2 and TRBJ1-1; TRBD1 aligns across 11 bases. The CDR3 loop spans 13 amino acids. Unmatched junction bases numbered 6, after V lost 8 bases and J lost 7 bases. Germline CDR1 is SNHLY and CDR2 is FYNNEI.

A single count supports this clone. The chain carries TRBV30 and TRBJ2-3; D unclear. The CDR3 runs to 15 residues. V lost 1 base and J 1 base, leaving 12 bases between the germline ends. Germline V gene lookup returns CDR1 GTSNPN and CDR2 SVGIG (reference sequence). The CDR3 sequence: CAWSDITLGTDTQYF. The DNA for the CDR3 is TGTGCCTGGAGTGATATAACCCTAGGCACAGATACGCAGTATTTT.

The V gene is TRBV2, the J gene TRBJ1-2; D call uncertain. The CDR3 consists of 11 residues. V was trimmed by 6 bases and J by 4 bases, leaving 6 bases between them. Germline lookup yields CDR1 SNHLY and CDR2 FYNNEI. The CDR3 DNA reads as TGTGCCAGCAGAGTAAGCTATGGCTACACCTTC. It codes for CASRVSYGYTF.

The chain employs TRBV23-1 and TRBJ2-7; D could derive from TRBD1 or TRBD2 (5 bases each). TRBV23-1 is treated as an ORF (open reading frame) with a function not yet certain. This CDR3 region has 16 residues. Trimming removed 0 bases from V and 7 bases from J, with 19 bases in between. The CDR3 is CASSQSDAGTMTEQYF. CDR3 bases: TGCGCCAGCAGTCAATCCGACGCCGGGACCATGACTGAGCAGTACTTC.

This rearrangement joins TRBV6-5 to TRBJ2-5, with a tentative D call TRBD1 (5 bases). Between the trimmed V and J ends, which lost 6 bases and 2 bases, there was a span of 10 bases. From germline, CDR1 is MNHEY and CDR2 SVGAGI. The CDR3 contains 13 residues. In DNA, the CDR3 is TGTGCCAGCAGACCCGGACAACAAGAGACCCAGTACTTC. Protein product: CASRPGQQETQYF.